The 24 T cell receptor beta chains in this list originate from one sample, sequenced in a study of Graves' ophthalmopathy and Graves' hyperthyroidism. Amplification of the TCR beta CDR3 regions used RNA transcripts (as template). Following a first-round RT-PCR that used HTBI primers, a second-round multiplex PCR was carried out. MiXCR was run by TCRdb on the multiplex PCR reads, yielding one entry per CDR3 protein. This table holds roughly 410,000 distinct CDR3 sequences, just over 15% found once. The sequenced sample was peripheral blood. The receptor set was obtained from a woman younger than 30 with stable Graves' hyperthyroidism.

The sample holds many counts of this clonotype. V gene TRBV6-2 or TRBV6-3 combines with J gene TRBJ1-5; a weak D match, TRBD1 (6 bases). Deletions cut 0 bases from V and 3 bases from J, with 21 bases between. The length of the CDR3 is 19 residues. Germline assignment: CDR1 MNHEY and CDR2 SVGEGT. CDR3 nucleotide sequence: TGTGCCAGCAGTTACTCGACCCAATGGGGGCCAGTGACCAATCAGCCCCAGCATTTT. This codes for CASSYSTQWGPVTNQPQHF.

This clonotype was counted between two and nine times. V is TRBV5-1 and J is TRBJ1-1; no firm D call. V gave up 1 base and J gave up 6 bases, with 22 bases separating them. The germline gives CDR1 SGHRS, CDR2 YFSETQ. The CDR3 consists of 17 residues. Here the CDR3 reads CASSLLGPEGGNPEAFF. The CDR3 DNA is TGCGCCAGCAGCTTGTTAGGTCCCGAAGGTGGTAACCCTGAAGCTTTCTTT.

The gene calls are TRBV4-1 and TRBJ2-7; either TRBD1 or TRBD2 may supply D (5 bases each). The germline V gene encodes CDR1 MGHRA and CDR2 YSYEKL. The CDR3 extends over 15 amino acids. Trimming stripped 0 bases from V and 5 bases from J, with 14 bases between. CDR3 sequence reads: CASSQDAGTRDEQYF. DNA for the CDR3: TGCGCCAGCAGCCAAGACGCCGGGACCCGGGACGAGCAGTACTTC.

This clonotype was picked up one time. The rearrangement links TRBV10-1 to TRBJ2-7; D tentatively reads TRBD1 or TRBD2 (5 bases each). The CDR3 has 14 amino acids. CDR1 is WNHNN, CDR2 SYGVQD, per germline (reference sequence). The germline V and J ends were trimmed by 9 bases and 1 base, with 16 bases remaining between them. The CDR3 reads CARKTGTESYEQYF. Written as DNA, the CDR3 is TGCGCCAGAAAAACCGGGACGGAGTCCTACGAGCAGTACTTC.

This clonotype was recorded many times. The rearrangement uses TRBV7-2 and TRBJ1-6; tentatively, D is TRBD1 (6 bases). Germline V CDR1 and CDR2: SGHTA, FQGNSA. The CDR3 covers 17 residues. The V and J ends lost 2 bases and 6 bases respectively, with 17 bases between them. The CDR3 coding sequence is TGTGCCAGCAGCTTATCTGGGGGGGCGAATGGTAATTCACCCCTCCACTTT. Amino acid sequence: CASSLSGGANGNSPLHF. Filled out from reference TRBV7-2 and TRBJ1-6, the complete variable domain reads GAGVSQSPSNKVTEKGKDVELRCDPISGHTALYWYRQSLGQGLEFLIYFQGNSAPDKSGLPSDRFSAERTGGSVSTLTIQRTQQEDSAVYLCASSLSGGANGNSPLHFGNGTRLTVT.

In this sample, this clonotype turned up once. The junction shows a germline mismatch at one end, possibly a read error. The CDR3 here is CASGFGAGYTF. CDR3 bases: TGTGCCAGCGGTTTCGGGGCTGGCTACACCTTC. The genes are TRBV12-3 or TRBV12-4 and TRBJ1-2; TRBD1 is a possible D gene (5 bases). The CDR3 contains 11 residues.

Comment on this clonotype: Mismatch with germline at one junction end may stem from a read error. The chain links TRBV3-1 to TRBJ2-2; no firm D call. The germline CDR1 and CDR2 sequences are LGHDT and YNNKEL (reference sequence). This CDR3 comprises 14 residues. CDR3 region: CACSQDTVSGELFF. The CDR3 DNA reads as TGTGCCTGCAGCCAAGACACGGTCTCCGGGGAGCTGTTTTTT.

The sample holds many counts of this clonotype. This sequence joins TRBV10-3 and TRBJ2-7; 13 bases are shared with TRBD2. V was pared by 3 bases and J by 3 bases, with 8 bases of the junction left unmatched. The CDR3 spans 17 residues. The germline V gene has CDR1 ENHRY and CDR2 SYGVKD. In DNA, the CDR3 is TGTGCCATCAGTGATACCGGGACTAGCGGGAAAGGCTACGAGCAGTACTTC. It is translated as CAISDTGTSGKGYEQYF.

The chain joins TRBV18 to TRBJ1-1, with D perhaps TRBD1 (6 bases). CDR1 is KGHSH, CDR2 LQKENI, per germline. CDR3 length: 14 residues. Trimming cost V 6 bases and J 4 bases, with 15 bases left between them. The CDR3 is CASSRSGDRTEAFF. DNA for the CDR3: TGTGCCAGCTCTCGATCAGGGGATCGCACTGAAGCTTTCTTT. Using reference TRBV18 and TRBJ1-1 for the parts outside the CDR3, the full variable domain is NAGVMQNPRHLVRRRGQEARLRCSPMKGHSHVYWYRQLPEEGLKFMVYLQKENIIDESGMPKERFSAEFPKEGPSILRIQQVVRGDSAAYFCASSRSGDRTEAFFGQGTRLTVV.

This clonotype has just one count. A much bigger clone sits one base away, suggesting this may be a read error. The chain is built from TRBV19 and TRBJ1-1, with a possible D match to TRBD1 (5 bases). The germline V gene has CDR1 LNHDA and CDR2 SQIVND (reference sequence). The CDR3 runs 13 residues. CDR3 nucleotides: TGTGCCAGTAGTGAGCACATGGGGACTGAAGCTTGCTTT. Protein product: CASSEHMGTEACF. The complete variable domain, with remaining parts taken from reference TRBV19 and TRBJ1-1, reads DGGITQSPKYLFRKEGQNVTLSCEQNLNHDAMYWYRQDPGQGLRLIYYSQIVNDFQKGDIAEGYSVSREKKESFPLTVTSAQKNPTAFYLCASSEHMGTEACFGQGTRLTVV.

The chain has TRBV4-2 and TRBJ2-7; TRBD2 matches at 11 bases. V was pared by 1 base and J by 6 bases, with 20 bases of the junction left unmatched. The CDR3 spans 20 residues. Looked up from germline, CDR1 is LGHNA and CDR2 is YNFKEQ. CDR3 in amino acids: CASSQVTSGGLDYQTGEQYF. CDR3 sequence (DNA): TGTGCCAGCAGCCAAGTTACTAGCGGGGGCCTCGACTACCAGACTGGCGAGCAGTACTTC.

In its sample, this clonotype was seen many times. The chain links TRBV9 to TRBJ1-1; D not certain. Germline CDR1 SGDLS, CDR2 YYNGEE. V lost 6 bases and J lost 4, with 13 bases in between. This CDR3 contains 13 residues. The CDR3 nucleotides are TGTGCCAGCACGAGAGGGCTTGGCACTGAAGCTTTCTTT. This encodes CASTRGLGTEAFF.

This clonotype was detected many times. The V and J genes are TRBV7-8 and TRBJ1-5; TRBD1 agrees at 11 bases. From germline, CDR1 is SGHVS and CDR2 FQNEAQ. The V gene end was trimmed by 1 base and the J gene end by 2 bases; junction bases not matched to a gene: 1. This CDR3 contains 16 residues. DNA of the CDR3: TGTGCCAGCAGCTTAGGGACAGGGGGCGGCAATCAGCCCCAGCATTTT. Translation gives CASSLGTGGGNQPQHF.

This clonotype showed up many times. V gene TRBV7-9 combines with J gene TRBJ2-7; perhaps TRBD2 as D (5 bases). In germline, CDR1 is SEHNR, CDR2 FQNEAQ (reference sequence). The CDR3 totals 14 residues. Trimming shortened V by 0 bases and J by 2 bases, and 8 bases separated the two germline ends. This CDR3 is CASSLAGDTYEQYF. CDR3 nucleotide sequence: TGTGCCAGCAGCTTAGCGGGAGATACCTACGAGCAGTACTTC.

This clonotype has ten or more counts. The chain employs TRBV19 and TRBJ1-6, with unresolved D. Germline V gene lookup returns CDR1 LNHDA and CDR2 SQIVND (reference sequence). The CDR3 extends over 18 amino acids. V lost 5 bases to trimming and J lost 0 bases, with 17 bases between them. The CDR3 DNA sequence: TGTGCCAGTAGTCCCCTTTCCCGGCGGAGCTCCTATAATTCACCCCTCCACTTT. Encoded protein: CASSPLSRRSSYNSPLHF.

This sequence joins TRBV9 and TRBJ2-4, with 10 bases lining up with TRBD2. This CDR3 spans 16 amino acids. The trim removed 0 bases at V and 6 bases at J, leaving 6 bases unmatched. The germline gives CDR1 SGDLS, CDR2 YYNGEE. CDR3 sequence: CASSVGVAGGLNIQYF. CDR3 DNA: TGTGCCAGCAGCGTAGGGGTAGCGGGGGGTCTAAACATTCAGTACTTC.

Ten or more counts support this clonotype. The chain carries TRBV6-5 and TRBJ1-2; D gene uncertain. CDR1 MNHEY and CDR2 SVGAGI come from the germline V gene. Trimming left V 0 bases short and J 4 bases short, with 9 bases between. The CDR3 is 14 residues long. The CDR3 protein is CASSYSGGRYGYTF. The CDR3 DNA reads as TGTGCCAGCAGTTACTCGGGTGGGCGCTATGGCTACACCTTC.

The table lists this clonotype with many counts. This sequence joins TRBV19 and TRBJ2-7; tentative D call: TRBD1 (5 bases). V lost 2 bases to trimming and J lost 1 base, with 18 bases between them. The CDR3 consists of 17 residues. From germline, CDR1 is LNHDA and CDR2 SQIVND (reference sequence). In DNA form, the CDR3 reads TGTGCCAGTAGTATACCACTTGGTGGGGCCGGGTCCTACGAGCAGTACTTC. Encoded protein: CASSIPLGGAGSYEQYF. Filled out from reference TRBV19 and TRBJ2-7, the complete variable domain reads DGGITQSPKYLFRKEGQNVTLSCEQNLNHDAMYWYRQDPGQGLRLIYYSQIVNDFQKGDIAEGYSVSREKKESFPLTVTSAQKNPTAFYLCASSIPLGGAGSYEQYFGPGTRLTVT.

This clonotype was observed many times. This rearrangement joins TRBV24-1 to TRBJ1-1; D possibly corresponds to TRBD1 (5 bases). This CDR3 has 13 amino acids. V was cut by 7 bases and J by 1 base, with 9 bases left in between. Per germline, CDR1 KGHDR and CDR2 SFDVKD. The CDR3 reads CATRDGGNTEAFF. The CDR3 DNA follows: TGTGCCACCAGGGATGGGGGGAACACTGAAGCTTTCTTT.

The chain joins TRBV12-3 or TRBV12-4 to TRBJ2-7, with 9 bases aligning to TRBD1. The CDR3 covers 19 residues. After removal of 3 bases from V and 4 bases from J, the junction contained 19 bases not matched to a gene. CDR3: CASSFSLPHRGRVGYEQYF. The CDR3 region has the DNA TGTGCCAGCAGTTTTTCCCTGCCGCACAGGGGGCGCGTGGGTTACGAGCAGTACTTC.

This chain connects TRBV29-1 to TRBJ1-2; D not resolved. The CDR3 totals 14 residues. Between the trimmed V and J ends, which lost 3 bases and 8 bases, there was a span of 19 bases. The V gene's germline CDR1 is SQVTM and CDR2 ANQGSEA. CDR3 sequence reads: CSVEEDEGVEGYTF. In nucleotides, the CDR3 is TGCAGCGTTGAGGAGGATGAGGGCGTGGAGGGCTACACCTTC.

In this sample, this clonotype turned up many times. This chain joins TRBV6-1 and TRBJ2-2; 7 bases align to TRBD2. The V gene's germline CDR1 is MNHNS and CDR2 SASEGT. The CDR3 totals 16 residues. The V and J ends lost 4 bases and 1 base, in that order; junction bases with no gene match: 6. CDR3 bases: TGTGCCAGCAGTGGGGGGACTACGGTGAACACCGGGGAGCTGTTTTTT. Amino acids: CASSGGTTVNTGELFF.

This clonotype appeared many times. The chain links TRBV11-2 to TRBJ2-7, with 7 bases identical to TRBD1. The germline CDR1 and CDR2 sequences are SGHAT and FQNNGV. Trimming at V came to 1 base and at J to 1 base, leaving 4 bases not matched to a gene. The CDR3 sequence is 15 residues long. The CDR3 DNA reads TGTGCCAGCAGCTTAGTTAGGGACAGTTCCTACGAGCAGTACTTC. Translated: CASSLVRDSSYEQYF. The full variable domain, with the rest looked up from reference TRBV11-2 and TRBJ2-7, is EAGVAQSPRYKIIEKRQSVAFWCNPISGHATLYWYQQILGQGPKLLIQFQNNGVVDDSQLPKDRFSAERLKGVDSTLKIQPAKLEDSAVYLCASSLVRDSSYEQYFGPGTRLTVT.

This clonotype has only a few counts. This chain connects TRBV5-5 to TRBJ1-5, with D tentatively TRBD1 (5 bases). Between the trimmed V and J ends, which lost 0 bases and 5 bases, there was a span of 15 bases. The length of the CDR3 is 16 residues. The V gene's germline CDR1 is SGHKS and CDR2 YYEKEE (reference sequence). CDR3 DNA: TGTGCCAGCAGCTTGGTGGGGACTTCCTGGGATCAGCCCCAGCATTTT. It codes for CASSLVGTSWDQPQHF.